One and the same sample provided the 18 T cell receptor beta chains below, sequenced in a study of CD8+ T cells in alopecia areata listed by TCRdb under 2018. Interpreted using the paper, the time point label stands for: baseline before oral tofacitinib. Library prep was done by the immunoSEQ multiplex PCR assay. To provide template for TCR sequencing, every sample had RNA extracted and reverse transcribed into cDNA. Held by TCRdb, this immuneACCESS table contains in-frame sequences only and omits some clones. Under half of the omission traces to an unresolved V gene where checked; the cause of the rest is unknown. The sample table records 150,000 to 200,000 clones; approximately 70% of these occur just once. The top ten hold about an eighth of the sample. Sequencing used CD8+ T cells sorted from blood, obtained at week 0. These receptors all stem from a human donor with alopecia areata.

The CDR3 here is CASSLASRNTDTQYF. The CDR3 coding sequence is TGTGCCAGCAGCTTAGCTTCTCGAAACACAGATACGCAGTATTTT. This chain connects TRBV11-2 to TRBJ2-3; D gene uncertain. This CDR3 has 15 amino acids. Trimming took 1 base from V and 2 from J, leaving 10 bases between them. Germline values: CDR1 SGHAT, CDR2 FQNNGV. The whole variable domain, remainder taken from reference TRBV11-2 and TRBJ2-3, is EAGVAQSPRYKIIEKRQSVAFWCNPISGHATLYWYQQILGQGPKLLIQFQNNGVVDDSQLPKDRFSAERLKGVDSTLKIQPAKLEDSAVYLCASSLASRNTDTQYFGPGTRLTVL.

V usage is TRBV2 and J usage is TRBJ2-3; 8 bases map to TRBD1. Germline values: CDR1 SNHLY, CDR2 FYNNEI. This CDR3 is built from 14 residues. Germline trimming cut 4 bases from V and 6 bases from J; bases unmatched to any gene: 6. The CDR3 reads CASSVGQGRDTQYF. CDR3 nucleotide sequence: TGTGCCAGCAGTGTTGGACAGGGTAGGGATACGCAGTATTTT.

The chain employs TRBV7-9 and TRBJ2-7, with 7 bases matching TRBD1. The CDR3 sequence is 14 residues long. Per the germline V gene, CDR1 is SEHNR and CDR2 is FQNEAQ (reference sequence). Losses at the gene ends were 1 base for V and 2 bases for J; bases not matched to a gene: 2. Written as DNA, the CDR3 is TGTGCCAGCAGCTTAGAGGGGGCGACCTACGAGCAGTACTTC. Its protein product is CASSLEGATYEQYF.

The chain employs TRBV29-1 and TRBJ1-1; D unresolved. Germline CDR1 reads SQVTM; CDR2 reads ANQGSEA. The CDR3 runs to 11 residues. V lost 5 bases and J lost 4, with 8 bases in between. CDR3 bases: TGCAGCGTTCCCGACATCACTGAAGCTTTCTTT. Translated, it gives CSVPDITEAFF.

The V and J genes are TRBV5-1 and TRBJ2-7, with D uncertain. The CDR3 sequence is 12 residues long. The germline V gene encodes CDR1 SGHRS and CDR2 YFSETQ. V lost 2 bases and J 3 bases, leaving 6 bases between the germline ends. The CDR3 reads CASSFGDYEQYF. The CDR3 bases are TGCGCCAGCAGCTTTGGGGACTACGAGCAGTACTTC.

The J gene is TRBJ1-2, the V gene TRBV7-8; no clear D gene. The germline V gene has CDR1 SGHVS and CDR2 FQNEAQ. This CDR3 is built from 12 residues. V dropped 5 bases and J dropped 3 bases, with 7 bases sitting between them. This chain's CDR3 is CASSPNYYGYTF. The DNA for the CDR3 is TGTGCCAGCAGCCCCAACTACTATGGCTACACCTTC.

In DNA, the CDR3 is TGTGCCAGCAACCCGGGGACCTACAATGAGCAGTTCTTC. As protein: CASNPGTYNEQFF. The chain combines TRBV2 with TRBJ2-1; D may be TRBD2 (5 bases). The CDR3 length is 13 residues. V was clipped by 7 bases and J by 2 bases, with 9 bases between them. Germline V gene lookup returns CDR1 SNHLY and CDR2 FYNNEI.

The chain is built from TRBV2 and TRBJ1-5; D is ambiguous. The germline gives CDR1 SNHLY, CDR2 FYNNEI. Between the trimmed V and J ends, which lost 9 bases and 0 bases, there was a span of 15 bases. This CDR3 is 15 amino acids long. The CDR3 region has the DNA TGTGCCAGTAAGCTGCGGACGGATAGCAATCAGCCCCAGCATTTT. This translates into CASKLRTDSNQPQHF.

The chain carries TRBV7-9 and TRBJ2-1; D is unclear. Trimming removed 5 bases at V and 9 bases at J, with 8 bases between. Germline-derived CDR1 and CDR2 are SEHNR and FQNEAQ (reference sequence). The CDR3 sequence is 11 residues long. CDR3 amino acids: CASSLDAEQFF. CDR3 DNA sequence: TGTGCCAGCAGCCTTGACGCTGAGCAGTTCTTC.

The CDR3 here is CASSQALTGWFEQYF. The CDR3 region has the DNA TGCGCCAGCAGCCAGGCCCTGACAGGTTGGTTCGAGCAGTACTTC. The genes are TRBV4-1 and TRBJ2-7, with D perhaps matching TRBD1 (6 bases). The CDR3 is 15 amino acids. V gave up 3 bases and J gave up 6 bases, with 18 bases separating them. Germline V CDR1 and CDR2: MGHRA, YSYEKL.

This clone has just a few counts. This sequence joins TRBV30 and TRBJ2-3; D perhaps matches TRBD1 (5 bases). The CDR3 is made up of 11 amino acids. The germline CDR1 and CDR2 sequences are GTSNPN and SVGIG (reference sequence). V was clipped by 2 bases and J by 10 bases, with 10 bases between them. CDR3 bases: TGTGCCTGGAGTACGCAGGGTTCGCAGTATTTT. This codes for CAWSTQGSQYF.

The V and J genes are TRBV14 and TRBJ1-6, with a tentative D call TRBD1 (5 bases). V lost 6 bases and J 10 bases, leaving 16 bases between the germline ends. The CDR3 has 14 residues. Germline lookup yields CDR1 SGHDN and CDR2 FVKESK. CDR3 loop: CASSGGGSRSPLHF. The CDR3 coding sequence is TGTGCCAGCAGTGGGGGGGGTTCTCGATCACCCCTCCACTTT.

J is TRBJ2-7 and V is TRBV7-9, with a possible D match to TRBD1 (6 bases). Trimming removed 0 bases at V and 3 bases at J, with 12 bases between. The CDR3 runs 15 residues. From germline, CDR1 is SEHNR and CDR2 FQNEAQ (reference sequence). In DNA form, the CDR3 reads TGTGCCAGCAGCTTAGCCGGGACATATATCTACGAGCAGTACTTC. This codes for CASSLAGTYIYEQYF.

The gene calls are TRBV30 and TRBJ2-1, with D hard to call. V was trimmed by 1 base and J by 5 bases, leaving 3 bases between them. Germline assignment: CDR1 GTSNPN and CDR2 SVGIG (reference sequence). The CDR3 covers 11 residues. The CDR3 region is CAWSEDNEQFF. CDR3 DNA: TGTGCCTGGAGTGAAGACAATGAGCAGTTCTTC.

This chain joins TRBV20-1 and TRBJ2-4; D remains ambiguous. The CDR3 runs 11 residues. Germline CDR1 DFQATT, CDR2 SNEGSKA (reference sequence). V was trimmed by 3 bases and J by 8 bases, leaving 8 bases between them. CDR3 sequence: CSARYLDIQYF. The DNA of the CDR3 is TGCAGTGCTAGGTACCTGGACATTCAGTACTTC.

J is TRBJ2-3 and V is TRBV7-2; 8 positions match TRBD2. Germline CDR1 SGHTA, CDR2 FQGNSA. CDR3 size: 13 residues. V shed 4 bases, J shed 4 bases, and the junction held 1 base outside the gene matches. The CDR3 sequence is CASSSGRADTQYF. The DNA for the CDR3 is TGTGCCAGCAGCTCCGGGAGGGCAGATACGCAGTATTTT.

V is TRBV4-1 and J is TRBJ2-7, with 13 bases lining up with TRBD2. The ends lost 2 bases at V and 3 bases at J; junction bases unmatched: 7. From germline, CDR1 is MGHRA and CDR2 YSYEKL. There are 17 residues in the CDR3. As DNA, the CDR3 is TGCGCCAGCAGCCAAATGACTAGCGGGGGGCCCGTCTACGAGCAGTACTTC. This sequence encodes CASSQMTSGGPVYEQYF.

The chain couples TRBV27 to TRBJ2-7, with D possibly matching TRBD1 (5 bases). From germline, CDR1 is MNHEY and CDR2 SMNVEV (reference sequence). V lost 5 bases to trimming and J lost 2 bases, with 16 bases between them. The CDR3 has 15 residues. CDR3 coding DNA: TGTGCCAGCAGTCCCCTGCAGGGATCTACCTACGAGCAGTACTTC. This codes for CASSPLQGSTYEQYF.